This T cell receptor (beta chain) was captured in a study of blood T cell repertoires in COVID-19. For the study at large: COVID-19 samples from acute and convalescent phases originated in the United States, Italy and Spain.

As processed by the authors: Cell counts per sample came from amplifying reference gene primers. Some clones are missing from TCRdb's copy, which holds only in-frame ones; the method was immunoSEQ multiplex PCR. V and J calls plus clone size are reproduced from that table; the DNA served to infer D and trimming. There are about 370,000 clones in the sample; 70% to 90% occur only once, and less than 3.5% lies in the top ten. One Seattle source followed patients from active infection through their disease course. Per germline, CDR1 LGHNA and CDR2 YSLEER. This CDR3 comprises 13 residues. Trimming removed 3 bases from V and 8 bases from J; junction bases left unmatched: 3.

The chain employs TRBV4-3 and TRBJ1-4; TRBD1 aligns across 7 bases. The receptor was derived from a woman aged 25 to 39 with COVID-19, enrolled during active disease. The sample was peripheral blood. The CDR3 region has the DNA TGCGCCAGCAGCCAGAACAGGGGAGAAAAACTGTTTTTT. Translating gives CASSQNRGEKLFF.